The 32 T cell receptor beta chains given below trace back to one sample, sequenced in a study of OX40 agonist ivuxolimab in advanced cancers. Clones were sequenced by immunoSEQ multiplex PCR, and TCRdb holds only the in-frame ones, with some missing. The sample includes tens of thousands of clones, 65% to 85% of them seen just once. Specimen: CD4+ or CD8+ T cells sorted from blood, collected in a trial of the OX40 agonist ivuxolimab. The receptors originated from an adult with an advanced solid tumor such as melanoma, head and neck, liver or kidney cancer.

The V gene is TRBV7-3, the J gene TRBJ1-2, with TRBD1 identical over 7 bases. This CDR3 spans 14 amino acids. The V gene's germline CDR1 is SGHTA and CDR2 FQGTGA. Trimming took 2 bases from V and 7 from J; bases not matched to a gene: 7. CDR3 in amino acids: CASSLYRGIGGYTF. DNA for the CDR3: TGTGCCAGCAGCTTATACAGGGGTATTGGTGGCTACACCTTC. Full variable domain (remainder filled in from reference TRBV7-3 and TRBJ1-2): GAGVSQTPSNKVTEKGKYVELRCDPISGHTALYWYRQSLGQGPEFLIYFQGTGAADDSGLPNDRFFAVRPEGSVSTLKIQRTERGDSAVYLCASSLYRGIGGYTFGSGTRLTVV.

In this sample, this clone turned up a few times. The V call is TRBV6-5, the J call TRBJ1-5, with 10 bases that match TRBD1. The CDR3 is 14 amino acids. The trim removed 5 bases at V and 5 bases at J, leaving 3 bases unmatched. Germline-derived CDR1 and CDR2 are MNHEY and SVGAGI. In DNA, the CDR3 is TGTGCCAGCAGTCCTGGGACAGGGGATCAGCCCCAGCATTTT. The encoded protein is CASSPGTGDQPQHF.

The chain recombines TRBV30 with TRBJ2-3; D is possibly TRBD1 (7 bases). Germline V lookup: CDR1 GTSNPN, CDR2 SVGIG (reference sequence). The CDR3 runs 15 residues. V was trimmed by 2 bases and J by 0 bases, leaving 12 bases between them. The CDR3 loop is CAWSQGGTSTDTQYF. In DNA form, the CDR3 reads TGTGCCTGGAGTCAGGGGGGTACTAGCACAGATACGCAGTATTTT.

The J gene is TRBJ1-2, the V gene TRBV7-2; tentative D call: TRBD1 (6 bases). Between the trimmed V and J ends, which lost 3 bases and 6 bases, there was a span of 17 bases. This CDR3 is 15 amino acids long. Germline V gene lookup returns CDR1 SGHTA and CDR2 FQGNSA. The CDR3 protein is CASSLYLRGADGYTF. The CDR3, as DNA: TGTGCCAGCAGCTTGTACCTCAGGGGCGCGGATGGCTACACCTTC.

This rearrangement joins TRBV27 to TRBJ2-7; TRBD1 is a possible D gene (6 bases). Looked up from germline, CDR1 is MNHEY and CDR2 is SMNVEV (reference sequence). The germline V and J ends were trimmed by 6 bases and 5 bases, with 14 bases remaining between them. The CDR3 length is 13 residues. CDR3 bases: TGTGCCAGCAGCCTTACGGGGACAAACGAGCAGTACTTC. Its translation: CASSLTGTNEQYF.

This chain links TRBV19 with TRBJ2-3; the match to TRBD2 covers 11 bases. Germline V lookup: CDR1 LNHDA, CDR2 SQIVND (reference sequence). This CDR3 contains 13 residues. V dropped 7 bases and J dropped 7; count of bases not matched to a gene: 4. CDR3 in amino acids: CASNSGRGNTQYF. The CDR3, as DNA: TGTGCCAGTAATAGCGGGAGGGGGAATACGCAGTATTTT.

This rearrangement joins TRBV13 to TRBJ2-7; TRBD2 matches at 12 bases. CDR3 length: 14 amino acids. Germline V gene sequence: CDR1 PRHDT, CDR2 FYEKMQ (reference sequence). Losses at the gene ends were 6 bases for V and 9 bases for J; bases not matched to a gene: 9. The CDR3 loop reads CASSRLAGDLVQYF. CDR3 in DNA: TGTGCCAGCAGTCGACTAGCGGGAGACTTGGTGCAGTACTTC.

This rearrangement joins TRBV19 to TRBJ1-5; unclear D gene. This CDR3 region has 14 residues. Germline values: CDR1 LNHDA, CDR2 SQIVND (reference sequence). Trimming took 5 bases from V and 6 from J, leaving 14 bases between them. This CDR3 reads CASSPTFSGQPQHF. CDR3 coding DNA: TGTGCCAGTAGTCCAACTTTTTCAGGTCAGCCCCAGCATTTT.

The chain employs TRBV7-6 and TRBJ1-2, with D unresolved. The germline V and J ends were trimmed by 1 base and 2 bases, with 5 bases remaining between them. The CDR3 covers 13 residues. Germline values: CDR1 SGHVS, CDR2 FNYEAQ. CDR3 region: CASSLGQNYGYTF. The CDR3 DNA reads TGTGCCAGCAGCTTAGGGCAGAACTATGGCTACACCTTC.

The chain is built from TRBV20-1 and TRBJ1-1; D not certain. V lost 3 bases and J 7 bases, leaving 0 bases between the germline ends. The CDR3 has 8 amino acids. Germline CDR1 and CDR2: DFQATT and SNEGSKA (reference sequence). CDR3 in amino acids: CSASEAFF. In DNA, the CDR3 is TGCAGTGCTAGTGAAGCTTTCTTT.

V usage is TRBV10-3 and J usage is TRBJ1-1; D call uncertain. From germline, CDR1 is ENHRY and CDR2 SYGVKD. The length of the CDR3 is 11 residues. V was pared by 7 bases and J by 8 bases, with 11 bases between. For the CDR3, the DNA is TGTGCCATCAAAAGAAAGGCGGAAGCTTTCTTT. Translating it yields CAIKRKAEAFF.

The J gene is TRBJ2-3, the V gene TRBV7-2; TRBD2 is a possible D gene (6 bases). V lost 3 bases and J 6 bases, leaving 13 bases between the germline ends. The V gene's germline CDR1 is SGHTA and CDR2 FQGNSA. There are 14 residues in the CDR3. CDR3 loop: CASSFGSGGDTQYF. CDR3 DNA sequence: TGTGCCAGCAGCTTTGGTAGCGGAGGGGATACGCAGTATTTT.

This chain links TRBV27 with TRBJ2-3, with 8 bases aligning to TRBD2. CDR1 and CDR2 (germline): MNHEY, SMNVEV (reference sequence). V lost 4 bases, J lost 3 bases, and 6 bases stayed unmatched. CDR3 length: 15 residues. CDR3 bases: TGTGCCAGCAGTTATATACGGGGGGGTACAGATACGCAGTATTTT. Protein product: CASSYIRGGTDTQYF.

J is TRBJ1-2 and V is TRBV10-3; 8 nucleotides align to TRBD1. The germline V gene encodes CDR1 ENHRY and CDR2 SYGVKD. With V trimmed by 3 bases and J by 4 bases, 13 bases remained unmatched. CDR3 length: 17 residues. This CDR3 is CAISDGTGRTTPYGYTF. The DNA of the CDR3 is TGTGCCATCAGTGACGGGACAGGAAGAACGACCCCCTATGGCTACACCTTC.

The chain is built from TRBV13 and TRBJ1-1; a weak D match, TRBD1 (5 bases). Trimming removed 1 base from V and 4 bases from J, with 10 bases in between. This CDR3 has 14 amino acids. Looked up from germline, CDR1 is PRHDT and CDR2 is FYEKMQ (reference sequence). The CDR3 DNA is TGTGCCAGCAGCTTAGAATCCGGGGGCACTGAAGCTTTCTTT. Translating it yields CASSLESGGTEAFF.

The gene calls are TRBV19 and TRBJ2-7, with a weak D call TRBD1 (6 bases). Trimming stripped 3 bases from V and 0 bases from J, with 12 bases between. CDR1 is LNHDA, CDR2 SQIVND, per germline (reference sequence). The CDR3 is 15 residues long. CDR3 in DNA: TGTGCCAGTAGTATTAGTTGGGGGCCCTCCTACGAGCAGTACTTC. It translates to CASSISWGPSYEQYF.

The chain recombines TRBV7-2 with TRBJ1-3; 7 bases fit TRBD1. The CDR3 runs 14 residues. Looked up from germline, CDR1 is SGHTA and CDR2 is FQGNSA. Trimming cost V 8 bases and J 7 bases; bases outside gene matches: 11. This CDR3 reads CASRQGLEWNTIYF. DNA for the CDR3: TGTGCCAGCCGACAGGGTTTAGAGTGGAACACCATATATTTT. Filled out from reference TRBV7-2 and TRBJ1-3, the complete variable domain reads GAGVSQSPSNKVTEKGKDVELRCDPISGHTALYWYRQSLGQGLEFLIYFQGNSAPDKSGLPSDRFSAERTGGSVSTLTIQRTQQEDSAVYLCASRQGLEWNTIYFGEGSWLTVV.

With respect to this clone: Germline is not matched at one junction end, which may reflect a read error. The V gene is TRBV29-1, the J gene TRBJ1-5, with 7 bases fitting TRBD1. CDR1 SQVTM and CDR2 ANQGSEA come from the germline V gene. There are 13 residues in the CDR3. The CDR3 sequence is CSVALGGKQPQHF. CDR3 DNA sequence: TGCAGCGTTGCTCTAGGGGGCAAACAGCCCCAGCATTTT.

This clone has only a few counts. CDR3 region: CASSLRAGSGYNEQFF. The DNA of the CDR3 is TGTGCCAGCAGCCTACGGGCCGGGTCGGGCTACAATGAGCAGTTCTTC. J is TRBJ2-1 and V is TRBV7-3; D gene uncertain. The germline gives CDR1 SGHTA, CDR2 FQGTGA. This CDR3 comprises 16 residues. The V and J ends lost 5 bases and 3 bases respectively, with 17 bases between them. Combining the CDR3 with reference TRBV7-3 and TRBJ2-1 gives the whole variable domain GAGVSQTPSNKVTEKGKYVELRCDPISGHTALYWYRQSLGQGPEFLIYFQGTGAADDSGLPNDRFFAVRPEGSVSTLKIQRTERGDSAVYLCASSLRAGSGYNEQFFGPGTRLTVL.

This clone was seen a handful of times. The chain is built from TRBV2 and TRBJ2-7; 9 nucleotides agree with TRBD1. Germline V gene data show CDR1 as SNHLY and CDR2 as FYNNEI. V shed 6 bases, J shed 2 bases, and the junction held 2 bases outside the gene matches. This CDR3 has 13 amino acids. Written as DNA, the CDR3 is TGTGCCAGCAGCTGGACAGGGGCCTACGAGCAGTACTTC. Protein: CASSWTGAYEQYF.

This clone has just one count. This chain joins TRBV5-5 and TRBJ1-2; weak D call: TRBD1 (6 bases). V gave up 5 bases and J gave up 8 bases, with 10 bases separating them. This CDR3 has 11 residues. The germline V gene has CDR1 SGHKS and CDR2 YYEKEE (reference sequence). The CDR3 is CASRKDSGYTF. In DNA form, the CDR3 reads TGTGCCAGCAGAAAGGACAGCGGCTACACCTTC.

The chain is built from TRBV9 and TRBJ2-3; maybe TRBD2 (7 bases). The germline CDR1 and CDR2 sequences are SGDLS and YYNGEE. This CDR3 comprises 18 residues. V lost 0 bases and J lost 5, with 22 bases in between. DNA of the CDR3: TGTGCCAGCAGCGTAGAGGCCCTTCCGGGGGGCCGGGTAGATACGCAGTATTTT. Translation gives CASSVEALPGGRVDTQYF.

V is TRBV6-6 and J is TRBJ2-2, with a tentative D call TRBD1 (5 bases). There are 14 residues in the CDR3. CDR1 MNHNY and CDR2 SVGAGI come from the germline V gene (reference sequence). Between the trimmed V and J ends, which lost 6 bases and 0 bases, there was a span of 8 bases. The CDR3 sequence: CASRDTANTGELFF. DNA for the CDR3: TGTGCCAGCAGGGACACGGCGAACACCGGGGAGCTGTTTTTT.

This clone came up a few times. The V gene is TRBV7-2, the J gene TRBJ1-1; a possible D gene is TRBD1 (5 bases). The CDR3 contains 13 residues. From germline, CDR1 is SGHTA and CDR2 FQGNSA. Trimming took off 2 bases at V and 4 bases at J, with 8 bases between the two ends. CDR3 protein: CASSLYGGTEAFF. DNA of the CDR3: TGTGCCAGCAGCTTATATGGGGGCACTGAAGCTTTCTTT. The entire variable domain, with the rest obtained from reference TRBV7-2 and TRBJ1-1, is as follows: GAGVSQSPSNKVTEKGKDVELRCDPISGHTALYWYRQSLGQGLEFLIYFQGNSAPDKSGLPSDRFSAERTGGSVSTLTIQRTQQEDSAVYLCASSLYGGTEAFFGQGTRLTVV.

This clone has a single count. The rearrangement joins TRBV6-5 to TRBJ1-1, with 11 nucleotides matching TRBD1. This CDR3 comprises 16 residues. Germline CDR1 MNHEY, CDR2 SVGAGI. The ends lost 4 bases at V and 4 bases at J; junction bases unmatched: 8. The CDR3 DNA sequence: TGTGCCAGCAGTTGGGGACAGGGGGTCCGTAGCACTGAAGCTTTCTTT. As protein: CASSWGQGVRSTEAFF.

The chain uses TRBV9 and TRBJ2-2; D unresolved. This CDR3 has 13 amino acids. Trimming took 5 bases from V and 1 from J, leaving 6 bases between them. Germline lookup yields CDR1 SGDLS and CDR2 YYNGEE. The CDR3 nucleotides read TGTGCCAGCAGAGCAGGGAACACCGGGGAGCTGTTTTTT. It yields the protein CASRAGNTGELFF.

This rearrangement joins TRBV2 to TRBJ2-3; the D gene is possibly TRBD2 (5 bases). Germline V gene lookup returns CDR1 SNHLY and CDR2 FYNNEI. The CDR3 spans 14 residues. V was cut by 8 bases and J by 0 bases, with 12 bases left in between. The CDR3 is CASCSRTSTDTQYF. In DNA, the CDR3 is TGTGCCAGCTGTTCTAGGACTAGCACAGATACGCAGTATTTT.

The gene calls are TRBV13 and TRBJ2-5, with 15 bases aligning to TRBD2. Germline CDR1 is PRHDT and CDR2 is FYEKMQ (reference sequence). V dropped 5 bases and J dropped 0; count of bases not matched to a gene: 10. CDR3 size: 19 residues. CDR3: CASSQPGLAGGRHQETQYF. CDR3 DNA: TGTGCCAGCAGCCAACCCGGACTAGCGGGGGGGCGACACCAAGAGACCCAGTACTTC.

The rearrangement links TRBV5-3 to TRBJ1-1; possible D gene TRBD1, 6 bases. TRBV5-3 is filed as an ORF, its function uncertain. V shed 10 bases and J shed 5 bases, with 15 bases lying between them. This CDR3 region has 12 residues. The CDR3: CAGTRGRTEAFF. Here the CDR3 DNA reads TGTGCCGGGACACGCGGGCGGACTGAAGCTTTCTTT.

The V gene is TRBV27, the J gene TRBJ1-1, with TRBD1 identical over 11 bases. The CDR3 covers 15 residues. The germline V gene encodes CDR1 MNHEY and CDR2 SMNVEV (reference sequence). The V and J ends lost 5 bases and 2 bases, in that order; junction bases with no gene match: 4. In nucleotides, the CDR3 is TGTGCCAGCAGTCCCAGGACAGGGGGCAACACTGAAGCTTTCTTT. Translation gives CASSPRTGGNTEAFF.

The CDR3 nucleotides are TGCAGCGGTGGGACAACCAACTATGGCTACACCTTC. This encodes CSGGTTNYGYTF. The V call is TRBV29-1, the J call TRBJ1-2, with a weak D call TRBD1 (6 bases). The length of the CDR3 is 12 residues. Trimming stripped 7 bases from V and 2 bases from J, with 11 bases between. Germline-derived CDR1 and CDR2 are SQVTM and ANQGSEA.

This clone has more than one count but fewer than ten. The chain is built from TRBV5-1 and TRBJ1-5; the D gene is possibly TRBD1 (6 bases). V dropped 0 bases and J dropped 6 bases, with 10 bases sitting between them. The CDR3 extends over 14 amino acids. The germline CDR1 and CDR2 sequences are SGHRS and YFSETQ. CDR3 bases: TGCGCCAGCAGCTTGGACGGAGGGGGTCAGCCCCAGCATTTT. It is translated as CASSLDGGGQPQHF.